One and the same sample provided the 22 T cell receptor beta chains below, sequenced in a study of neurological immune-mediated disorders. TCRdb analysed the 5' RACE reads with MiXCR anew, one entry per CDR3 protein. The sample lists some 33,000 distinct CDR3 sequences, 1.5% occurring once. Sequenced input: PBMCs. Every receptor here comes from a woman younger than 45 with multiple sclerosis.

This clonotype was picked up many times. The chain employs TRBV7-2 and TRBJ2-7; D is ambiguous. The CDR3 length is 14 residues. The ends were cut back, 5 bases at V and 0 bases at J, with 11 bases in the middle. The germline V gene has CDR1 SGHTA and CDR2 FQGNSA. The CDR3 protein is CASSAGSVSYEQYF. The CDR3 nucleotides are TGTGCCAGCAGCGCTGGTTCTGTCTCCTACGAGCAGTACTTC.

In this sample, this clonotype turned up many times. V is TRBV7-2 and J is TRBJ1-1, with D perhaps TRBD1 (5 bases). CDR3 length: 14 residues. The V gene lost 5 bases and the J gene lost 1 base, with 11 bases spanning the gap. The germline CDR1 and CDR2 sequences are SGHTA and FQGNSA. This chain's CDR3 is CASSLDKKNTEAFF. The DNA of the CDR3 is TGTGCCAGCAGCCTGGACAAAAAGAACACTGAAGCTTTCTTT.

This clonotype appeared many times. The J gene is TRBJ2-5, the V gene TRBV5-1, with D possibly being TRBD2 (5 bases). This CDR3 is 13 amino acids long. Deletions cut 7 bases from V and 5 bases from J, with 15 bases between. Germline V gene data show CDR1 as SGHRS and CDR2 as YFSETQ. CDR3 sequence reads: CASYFGRGETQYF. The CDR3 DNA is TGCGCCAGCTATTTCGGTCGCGGGGAGACCCAGTACTTC.

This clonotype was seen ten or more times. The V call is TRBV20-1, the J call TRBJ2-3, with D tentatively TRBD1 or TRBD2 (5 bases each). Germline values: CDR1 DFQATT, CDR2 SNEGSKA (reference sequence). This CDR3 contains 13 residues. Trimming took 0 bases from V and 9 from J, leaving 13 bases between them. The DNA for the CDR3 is TGCAGTGCTAGAGACGAGGGGTCGTGGACGCAGTATTTT. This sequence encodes CSARDEGSWTQYF.

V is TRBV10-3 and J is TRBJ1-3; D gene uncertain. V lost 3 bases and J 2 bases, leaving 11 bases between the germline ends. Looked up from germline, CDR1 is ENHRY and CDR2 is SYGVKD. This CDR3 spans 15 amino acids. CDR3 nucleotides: TGTGCCATCAGTGATATTGTAGGTACTGGAAACACCATATATTTT. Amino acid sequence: CAISDIVGTGNTIYF.

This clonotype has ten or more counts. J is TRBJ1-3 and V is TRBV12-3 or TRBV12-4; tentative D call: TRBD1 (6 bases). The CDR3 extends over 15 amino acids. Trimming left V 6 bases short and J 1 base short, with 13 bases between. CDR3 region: CASSRRGPSGNTIYF. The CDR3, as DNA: TGTGCCAGCAGCCGCAGGGGACCGTCTGGAAACACCATATATTTT.

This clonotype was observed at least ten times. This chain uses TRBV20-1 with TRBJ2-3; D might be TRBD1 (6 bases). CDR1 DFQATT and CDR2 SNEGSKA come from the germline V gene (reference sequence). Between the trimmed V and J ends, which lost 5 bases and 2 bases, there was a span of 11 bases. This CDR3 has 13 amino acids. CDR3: CSAQAGATDTQYF. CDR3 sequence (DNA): TGCAGTGCTCAAGCAGGGGCCACAGATACGCAGTATTTT.

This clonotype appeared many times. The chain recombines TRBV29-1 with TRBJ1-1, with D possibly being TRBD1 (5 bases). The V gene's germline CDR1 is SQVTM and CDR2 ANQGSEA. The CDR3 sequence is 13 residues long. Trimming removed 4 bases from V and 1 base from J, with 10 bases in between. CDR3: CSVGRGGNTEAFF. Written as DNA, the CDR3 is TGCAGCGTTGGAAGGGGCGGGAACACTGAAGCTTTCTTT.

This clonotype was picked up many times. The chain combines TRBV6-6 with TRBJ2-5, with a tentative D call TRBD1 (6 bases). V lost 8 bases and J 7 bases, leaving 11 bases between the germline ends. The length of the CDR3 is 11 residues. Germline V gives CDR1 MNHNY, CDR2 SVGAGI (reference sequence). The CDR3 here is CASVLGGTQYF. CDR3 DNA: TGTGCCAGCGTACTAGGGGGGACCCAGTACTTC.

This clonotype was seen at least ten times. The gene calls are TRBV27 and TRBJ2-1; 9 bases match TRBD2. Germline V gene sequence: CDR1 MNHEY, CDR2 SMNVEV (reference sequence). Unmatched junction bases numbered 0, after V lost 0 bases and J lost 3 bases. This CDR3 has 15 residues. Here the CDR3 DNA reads TGTGCCAGCAGTTTATCGCGGGGGGGCTACAATGAGCAGTTCTTC. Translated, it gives CASSLSRGGYNEQFF.

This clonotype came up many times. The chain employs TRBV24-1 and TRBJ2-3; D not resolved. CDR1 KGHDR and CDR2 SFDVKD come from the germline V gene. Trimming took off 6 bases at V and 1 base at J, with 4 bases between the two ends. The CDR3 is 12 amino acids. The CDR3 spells CATSSGTDTQYF. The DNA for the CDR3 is TGTGCCACCAGTAGTGGCACAGATACGCAGTATTTT.

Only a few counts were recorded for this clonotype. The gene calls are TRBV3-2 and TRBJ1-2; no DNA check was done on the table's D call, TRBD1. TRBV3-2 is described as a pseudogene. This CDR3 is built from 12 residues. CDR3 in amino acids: CASSQHRDGYTF. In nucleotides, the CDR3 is TGTGCCAGCAGCCAACACAGGGATGGCTACACCTTC.

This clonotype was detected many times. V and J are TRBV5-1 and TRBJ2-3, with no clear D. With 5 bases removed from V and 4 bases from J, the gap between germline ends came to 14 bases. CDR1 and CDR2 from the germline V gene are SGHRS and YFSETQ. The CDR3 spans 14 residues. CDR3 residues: CASSTLGRADTQYF. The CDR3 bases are TGCGCCAGCAGTACTCTAGGACGGGCAGATACGCAGTATTTT.

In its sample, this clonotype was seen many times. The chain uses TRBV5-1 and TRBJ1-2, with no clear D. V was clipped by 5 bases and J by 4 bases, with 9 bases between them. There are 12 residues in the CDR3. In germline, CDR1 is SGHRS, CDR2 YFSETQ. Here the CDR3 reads CASRPDVYGYTF. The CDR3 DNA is TGCGCCAGCAGACCGGACGTCTATGGCTACACCTTC. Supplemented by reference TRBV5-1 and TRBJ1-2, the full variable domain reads KAGVTQTPRYLIKTRGQQVTLSCSPISGHRSVSWYQQTPGQGLQFLFEYFSETQRNKGNFPGRFSGRQFSNSRSEMNVSTLELGDSALYLCASRPDVYGYTFGSGTRLTVV.

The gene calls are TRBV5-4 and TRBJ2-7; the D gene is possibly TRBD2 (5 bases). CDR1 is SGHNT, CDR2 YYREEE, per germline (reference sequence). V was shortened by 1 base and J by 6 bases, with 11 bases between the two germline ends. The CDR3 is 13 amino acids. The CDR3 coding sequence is TGTGCCAGCAGCTTGAGGTCTGGAGGCGAGCAGTACTTC. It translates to CASSLRSGGEQYF.

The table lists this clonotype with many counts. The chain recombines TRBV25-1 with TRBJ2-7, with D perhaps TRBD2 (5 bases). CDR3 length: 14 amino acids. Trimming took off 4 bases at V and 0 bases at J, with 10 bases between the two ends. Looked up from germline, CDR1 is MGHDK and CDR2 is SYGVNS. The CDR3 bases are TGTGCCAGCAGTGGCGGGCCTCTCTCCTACGAGCAGTACTTC. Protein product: CASSGGPLSYEQYF.

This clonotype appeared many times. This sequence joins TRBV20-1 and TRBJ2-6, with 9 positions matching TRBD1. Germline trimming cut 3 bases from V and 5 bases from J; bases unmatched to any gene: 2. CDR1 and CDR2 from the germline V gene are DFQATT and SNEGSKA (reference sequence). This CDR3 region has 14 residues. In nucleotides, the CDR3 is TGCAGTGCTAGGGACAGGGGTCGGGCCAACGTCCTGACTTTC. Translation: CSARDRGRANVLTF.

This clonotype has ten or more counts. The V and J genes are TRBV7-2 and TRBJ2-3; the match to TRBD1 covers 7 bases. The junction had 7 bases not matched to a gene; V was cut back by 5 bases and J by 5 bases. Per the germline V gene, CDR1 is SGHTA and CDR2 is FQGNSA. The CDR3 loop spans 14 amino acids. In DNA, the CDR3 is TGTGCCAGCAGCCCAGGGACAGTAGGAGATACGCAGTATTTT. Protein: CASSPGTVGDTQYF.

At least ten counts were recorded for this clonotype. This CDR3 is CASLRGGSYNEQFF. The CDR3 region has the DNA TGTGCCAGCCTAAGAGGGGGGTCCTACAATGAGCAGTTCTTC. This chain uses TRBV12-3 or TRBV12-4 with TRBJ2-1; either TRBD1 or TRBD2 may supply D (6 bases each). CDR3 size: 14 residues. Between the trimmed V and J ends, which lost 8 bases and 1 base, there was a span of 12 bases.

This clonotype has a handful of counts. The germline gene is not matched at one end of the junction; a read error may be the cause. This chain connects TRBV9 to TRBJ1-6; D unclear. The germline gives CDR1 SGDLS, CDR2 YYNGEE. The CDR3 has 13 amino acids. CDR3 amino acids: CASSVATPSPHHF. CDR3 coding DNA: TGTGCCAGCAGCGTAGCTACCCCGTCCCCCCACCACTTT.

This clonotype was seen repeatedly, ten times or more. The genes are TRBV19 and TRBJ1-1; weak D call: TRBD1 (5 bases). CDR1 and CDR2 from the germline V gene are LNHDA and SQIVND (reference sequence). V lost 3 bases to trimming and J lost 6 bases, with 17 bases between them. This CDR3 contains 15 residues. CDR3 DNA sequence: TGTGCCAGTAGTATGCTAGAGACAAGGGGATCTGAAGCTTTCTTT. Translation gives CASSMLETRGSEAFF.

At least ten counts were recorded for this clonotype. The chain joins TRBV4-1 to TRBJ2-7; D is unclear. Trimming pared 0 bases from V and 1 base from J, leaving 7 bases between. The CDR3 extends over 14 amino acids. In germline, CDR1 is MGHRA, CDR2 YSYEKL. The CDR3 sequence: CASSQDVRSYEQYF. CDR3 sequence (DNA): TGCGCCAGCAGCCAAGATGTTCGTTCCTACGAGCAGTACTTC.